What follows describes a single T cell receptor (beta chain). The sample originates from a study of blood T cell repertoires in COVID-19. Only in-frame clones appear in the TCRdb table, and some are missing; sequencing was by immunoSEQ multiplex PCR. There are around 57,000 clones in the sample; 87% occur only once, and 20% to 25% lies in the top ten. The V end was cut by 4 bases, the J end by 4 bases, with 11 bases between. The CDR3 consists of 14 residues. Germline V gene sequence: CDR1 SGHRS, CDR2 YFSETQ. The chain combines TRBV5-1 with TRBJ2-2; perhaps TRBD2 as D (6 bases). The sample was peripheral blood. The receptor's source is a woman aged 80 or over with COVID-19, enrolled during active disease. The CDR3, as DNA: TGCGCCAGCAGCCGGGACTTATTCACCGGGGAGCTGTTTTTT. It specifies CASSRDLFTGELFF.